This entry is about one T cell receptor beta chain. Its specificity is not known. The sample contains more than one DNA sequence encoding this CDR3. Blood sampling took place at baseline, cycle 4 day 1, and cycle 7 day 1. Generated by immunoSEQ multiplex PCR, the TCRdb table keeps only in-frame clones and is missing some. The sample lists around 62,000 clones, approximately 81% occurring once. This sample is drawn from a study of OX40 agonist ivuxolimab in advanced cancers. General study points: There was clonal expansion of CD4+ and CD8+ blood T cells by week 6 at 0.1 to 3.0 mg/kg.

The V gene's germline CDR1 is SGHRS and CDR2 YFSETQ. The CDR3 has 14 amino acids. J gave up 2 bases and V 4 bases, and 3 bases lay outside the gene matches. This TCR was sampled from an adult with an advanced solid tumor such as melanoma, head and neck, liver or kidney cancer. The specimen was CD4+ or CD8+ T cells sorted from blood, collected in a trial of the OX40 agonist ivuxolimab. The chain links TRBV5-1 to TRBJ2-7; 10 bases agree with TRBD2. The CDR3 DNA sequence: TGCGCCAGCAGCAGCGGGGGGGCACCCTACGAGCAGTACTTC. Translation: CASSSGGAPYEQYF.